The 7 T cell receptor beta chains reported below all come from one sample, sequenced in a study of blood T cell repertoires in COVID-19. Measured with immunoSEQ multiplex PCR; TCRdb has only the in-frame clones, and not every one. The sample yields about 330,000 clones, about 90% seen once. Sequences were obtained from PBMCs or T cells enriched from blood (not recorded which). The receptors derive from a young man who had recovered from COVID-19.

The V and J genes are TRBV27 and TRBJ2-2; the match to TRBD1 covers 7 bases. V shed 7 bases and J 8 bases; nucleotides not matched to a gene: 13. CDR1 is MNHEY and CDR2 is SMNVEV in the germline V gene (reference sequence). The CDR3 covers 15 residues. CDR3 nucleotide sequence: TGTGCCAGCACTCCGGGACAGAGAATTGTGGGGGAGCTGTTTTTT. Translating it yields CASTPGQRIVGELFF.

The chain recombines TRBV5-1 with TRBJ1-2; 11 bases agree with TRBD1. This CDR3 contains 16 residues. Per the germline V gene, CDR1 is SGHRS and CDR2 is YFSETQ. Unmatched junction bases numbered 8, after V lost 4 bases and J lost 3 bases. The CDR3: CASSHGQGAVDYGYTF. CDR3 sequence (DNA): TGCGCCAGCAGCCACGGACAGGGGGCTGTTGACTATGGCTACACCTTC.

The J gene is TRBJ1-1, the V gene TRBV12-3 or TRBV12-4; 7 bases fit TRBD1. The V gene end was trimmed by 5 bases and the J gene end by 13 bases; junction bases not matched to a gene: 10. The CDR3 has 12 residues. The CDR3 DNA reads TGTGCCAGCAGTCCCAGGGGGTGGCTGGGTTTCTTT. It translates to CASSPRGWLGFF.

CDR3 sequence reads: CASSTDRGEKLFF. CDR3 nucleotide sequence: TGTGCCAGCAGCACAGACAGGGGCGAAAAACTGTTTTTT. This sequence joins TRBV2 and TRBJ1-4, with 8 bases lining up with TRBD1. CDR3 length: 13 amino acids. The V gene's germline CDR1 is SNHLY and CDR2 FYNNEI. J lost 8 bases, V lost 6 bases, and 5 bases had no gene match.

This chain links TRBV2 with TRBJ2-1; no firm D call. V was clipped by 6 bases and J by 5 bases, with 8 bases between them. This CDR3 has 12 amino acids. The germline gives CDR1 SNHLY, CDR2 FYNNEI. This chain's CDR3 is CASSAYDNEQFF. For the CDR3, the DNA is TGTGCCAGCAGCGCGTACGACAATGAGCAGTTCTTC.

The rearrangement joins TRBV15 to TRBJ1-6; D gene uncertain. From germline, CDR1 is LNHNV and CDR2 YYDKDF (reference sequence). Trimming stripped 0 bases from V and 4 bases from J, with 13 bases between. The CDR3 is 17 residues long. CDR3 nucleotides: TGTGCCACCAGCAGAGATTCCCCCGGGTCATATAATTCACCCCTCCACTTT. Translating it yields CATSRDSPGSYNSPLHF. Full variable domain (outside the CDR3, taken from reference TRBV15 and TRBJ1-6): DAMVIQNPRYQVTQFGKPVTLSCSQTLNHNVMYWYQQKSSQAPKLLFHYYDKDFNNEADTPDNFQSRRPNTSFCFLDIRSPGLGDTAMYLCATSRDSPGSYNSPLHFGNGTRLTVT.

The chain links TRBV7-9 to TRBJ2-7; D is uncertain. The V gene's germline CDR1 is SEHNR and CDR2 FQNEAQ (reference sequence). V was shortened by 1 base and J by 3 bases, with 10 bases between the two germline ends. The length of the CDR3 is 14 residues. CDR3 sequence reads: CASSLGASNYEQYF. CDR3 DNA sequence: TGTGCCAGCAGCTTAGGGGCTTCCAACTACGAGCAGTACTTC.